A selection of T cell receptor beta chains follows, all from one sample in a study of CD8 T cells in ankylosing spondylitis. TCRdb reprocessed the 5' RACE reads with MiXCR, giving one entry per CDR3 protein. The sample records 250,000 to 350,000 distinct CDR3 sequences, more than 20% being singletons. What was sequenced was blood, either unsorted or a sorted T cell fraction (not recorded which). The receptor source for this set is a female donor with ankylosing spondylitis or in good health (not recorded which). The CDR3 runs from the conserved cysteine through the conserved F or W. Fields, in order: J gene, D gene, V gene, clone size, CDR3 DNA, CDR3 protein. D genes are given only for firm matches. Expanded clones are given a class, and other clones once, few, many or no size at all.

J: TRBJ2-7
D: TRBD2
V: TRBV20-1
size: few
DNA: TGCAGTGCTAGAGAAGCGGGAGCCGTCGAGCAGTACTTC
CDR3: CSAREAGAVEQYF

J: TRBJ2-1
D: NA
V: TRBV10-2
size: many
DNA: TGCGCCAGCAGTGGGGCGGGACCAGCACCCACCATGGATAATGAGCAGTTCTTC
CDR3: CASSGAGPAPTMDNEQFF

J: TRBJ2-5
D: TRBD2
V: TRBV29-1
size: many
DNA: TGCAGCGGGGGACTAGAAAGGGAGACCCAGTACTTC
CDR3: CSGGLERETQYF

J: TRBJ2-3
D: NA
V: TRBV6-1
size: few
DNA: TGTGCCAGCATCGGGGGACGCGCTCTGGGTACGCAGTATTTT
CDR3: CASIGGRALGTQYF

J: TRBJ2-2
D: NA
V: TRBV7-8
size: NA
DNA: TGTGCCAGCAGCTTAGCGGAGGGGACAAACACCGGGGAGCTGTTTTTT
CDR3: CASSLAEGTNTGELFF

J: TRBJ1-4
D: NA
V: TRBV12-3/TRBV12-4
size: NA
DNA: TGTGCCAGCAGTTTGGACAGAGAGGGAAAACTGTTTTTT
CDR3: CASSLDREGKLFF

J: TRBJ2-5
D: NA
V: TRBV20-1
size: few
DNA: TGCAGTGCTAGTTCTGGGATGGTGGAGACCCAGTACTTC
CDR3: CSASSGMVETQYF

J: TRBJ2-1
D: TRBD1
V: TRBV6-1
size: many
DNA: TGTGCCAGCAGGCCGGGACAGGGTGGGGATGAGCAGTTCTTC
CDR3: CASRPGQGGDEQFF

J: TRBJ1-1
D: NA
V: TRBV30
size: few
DNA: TGTGCCTGGACTAAGTCCAGGGCGTCGGGAGAAGCTTTCTTT
CDR3: CAWTKSRASGEAFF

J: TRBJ2-7
D: TRBD2
V: TRBV4-3
size: many
DNA: TGCGCCAGCAGCCAAGGCGGGAGAAACGTCTACGAGCAGTACTTC
CDR3: CASSQGGRNVYEQYF

J: TRBJ1-1
D: NA
V: TRBV6-5
size: NA
DNA: TGTGCCAGCAGTTACTCGATGGGGAACACTGAAGCTTTCTTT
CDR3: CASSYSMGNTEAFF

J: TRBJ2-7
D: TRBD2
V: TRBV29-1
size: many
DNA: TGCAGCGCCGCCGGGACTAGCGGTAGTGAGCAGTACTTC
CDR3: CSAAGTSGSEQYF

J: TRBJ2-1
D: TRBD2
V: TRBV10-2
size: NA
DNA: TGCGCCAGCAGTGACCCGAGCGGGACGTCCTACAATGAGCAGTTCTTC
CDR3: CASSDPSGTSYNEQFF

J: TRBJ2-1
D: NA
V: TRBV7-2
size: NA
DNA: TGTGCCAGCACCCCCGGGGGCTTAGCTAGAAATGAGCAGTTCTTC
CDR3: CASTPGGLARNEQFF

J: TRBJ1-5
D: NA
V: TRBV6-5
size: NA
DNA: TGTGCCAGCAGTTACGGGAGACCGACTAGCAATCAGCCCCAGCATTTT
CDR3: CASSYGRPTSNQPQHF

J: TRBJ2-2
D: NA
V: TRBV27
size: NA
DNA: TGTGCCAGCAGCCTAAGGGGATGGGATGCGGAGCTGTTTTTT
CDR3: CASSLRGWDAELFF

J: TRBJ2-1
D: TRBD1
V: TRBV5-5
size: NA
DNA: TGTGCCAGCAGCTGGGACAGCCGTTCCTTTGGTGAGCAGTTCTTC
CDR3: CASSWDSRSFGEQFF

J: TRBJ1-2
D: TRBD1
V: TRBV7-9
size: NA
DNA: TGTGCCAGCAGCTCGTCGACAGGGGACGGCTACACCTTC
CDR3: CASSSSTGDGYTF

J: TRBJ1-4
D: TRBD1
V: TRBV19
size: NA
DNA: TGTGCCAGTAGTACTACAGGGGTCGGAGAAAAACTGTTTTTT
CDR3: CASSTTGVGEKLFF

J: TRBJ2-1
D: TRBD2
V: TRBV5-1
size: many
DNA: TGCGCCAGCAGCTTGGCGGTAGCGGGGCTCAATGAGCAGTTCTTC
CDR3: CASSLAVAGLNEQFF

J: TRBJ1-1
D: NA
V: TRBV15
size: NA
DNA: TGTGCCACCAGCAGACCACGACAGAACACTGAAGCTTTCTTT
CDR3: CATSRPRQNTEAFF

J: TRBJ2-3
D: NA
V: TRBV7-2
size: NA
DNA: TGTGCCAGCAGCAAGTCGCTGGACGCGGGCACAGATACGCAGTATTTT
CDR3: CASSKSLDAGTDTQYF

J: TRBJ2-7
D: TRBD2
V: TRBV10-3
size: NA
DNA: TGTGCCACCTCGACGGGGGGGCTAGCGGGGGAGCAGTACTTC
CDR3: CATSTGGLAGEQYF

J: TRBJ1-5
D: NA
V: TRBV18
size: few
DNA: TGTGCCAGCTCCCGAGCAGGGGAGTGGGAGCCCCAGCATTTT
CDR3: CASSRAGEWEPQHF

J: TRBJ2-7
D: NA
V: TRBV20-1
size: NA
DNA: TGCAGTGCTAGGGACGGGAGACTGTACGAGCAGTACTTC
CDR3: CSARDGRLYEQYF

J: TRBJ2-1
D: TRBD2
V: TRBV19
size: few
DNA: TGTGCCAGTAGTATTGGGGGTAGCGGGGGGAATGAGCAGTTCTTC
CDR3: CASSIGGSGGNEQFF

J: TRBJ2-1
D: TRBD2
V: TRBV2
size: NA
DNA: TGTGCCAGCAGACCGGGACTAGCCGCCTACAATGAGCAGTTCTTC
CDR3: CASRPGLAAYNEQFF

J: TRBJ2-1
D: NA
V: TRBV9
size: NA
DNA: TGTGCCAGCAGCCCCCACCAGGAGGGTGAGCAGTTCTTC
CDR3: CASSPHQEGEQFF

J: TRBJ1-2
D: TRBD1
V: TRBV25-1
size: many
DNA: TGTGCCAGCTCTAAGGGGACAGGTTATGGCTACACCTTC
CDR3: CASSKGTGYGYTF

J: TRBJ2-4
D: TRBD2
V: TRBV20-1
size: few
DNA: TGCAGTGCTAGGGGCGGGGGGGACATTCAGTACTTC
CDR3: CSARGGGDIQYF

J: TRBJ2-1
D: TRBD2
V: TRBV20-1
size: NA
DNA: TGCAGTGCTAGAGATCCGACTAGCGGGAGTAACCGAAATGAGCAGTTCTTC
CDR3: CSARDPTSGSNRNEQFF